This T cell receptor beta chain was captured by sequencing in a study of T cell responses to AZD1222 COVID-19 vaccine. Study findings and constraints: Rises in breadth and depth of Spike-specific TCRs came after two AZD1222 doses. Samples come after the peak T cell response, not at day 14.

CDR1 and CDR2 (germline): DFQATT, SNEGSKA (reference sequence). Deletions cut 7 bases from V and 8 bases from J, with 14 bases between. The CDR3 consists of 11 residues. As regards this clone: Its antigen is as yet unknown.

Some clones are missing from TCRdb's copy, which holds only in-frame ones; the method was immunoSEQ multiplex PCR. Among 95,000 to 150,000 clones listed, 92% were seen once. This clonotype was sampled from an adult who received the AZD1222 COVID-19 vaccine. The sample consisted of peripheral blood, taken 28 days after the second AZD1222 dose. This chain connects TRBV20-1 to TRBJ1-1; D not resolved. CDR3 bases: TGCAGTGTGCAGAATGGGATGGAAGCTTTCTTT. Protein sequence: CSVQNGMEAFF.